Listed below are T cell receptor beta chains from one sample, sequenced in a study of CD4 T cells in relation to SARS-CoV-2 and coronaviruses. Assay used: immunoSEQ multiplex PCR; TCRdb lists only in-frame clones, some missing. The repertoire holds 50,000 to 65,000 clones, with about 90% as singletons. What was sequenced was naive CD4+ T cells from PBMCs. The receptors were sampled from an adult with COVID-19. Both conserved end residues are part of each CDR3. A D gene is named only where the DNA matches it firmly. For some rows the clone size is stated as once, few or many, or as a class when expanded; others skip it.

v_call,clone_size,j_call,d_call,cdr3_nt,cdr3_aa
TRBV3-1/TRBV3-2,-,TRBJ2-3,-,TGTGCCAGCAGCCAAGCGAGGTATGATACGCAGTATTTT,CASSQARYDTQYF
TRBV18,-,TRBJ1-5,-,TGTGCCAGCTCACCACGCGATCAGCCCCAGCATTTT,CASSPRDQPQHF
TRBV30,-,TRBJ2-3,-,TGTGCCTGGAGTGTAGTAGGGGGTGGCACAGATACGCAGTATTTT,CAWSVVGGGTDTQYF
TRBV12-5,-,TRBJ2-5,-,TGTGCTAGTGGTCAGGGGTGGGGGCAAGAGACCCAGTACTTC,CASGQGWGQETQYF
TRBV7-8,-,TRBJ2-5,-,TGTGCCAGCAGCTTAGCGCGGGCAGCTCAAGAGACCCAGTACTTC,CASSLARAAQETQYF
TRBV5-4,-,TRBJ2-2,TRBD1,TGTGCCAGCAGCTTGGGTCGGACAGGCACCGGGGAGCTGTTTTTT,CASSLGRTGTGELFF
TRBV30,-,TRBJ1-3,-,TGTGCCTGGAGTGGAAAGGGATCGGGAAACACCATATATTTT,CAWSGKGSGNTIYF
TRBV3-1/TRBV3-2,-,TRBJ2-4,TRBD1,TGTGCCAGCAGCTCTCAGGGGGCTGGGGACATTCAGTACTTC,CASSSQGAGDIQYF
TRBV12-3/TRBV12-4,-,TRBJ2-3,-,TGTGCCAGCAGTGCAAACACAGATACGCAGTATTTT,CASSANTDTQYF
TRBV24-1,-,TRBJ1-1,-,TGTGCCACCAGTGATGGGGGGGTTTCTGGGCCAAACACTGAAGCTTTCTTT,CATSDGGVSGPNTEAFF
TRBV30,-,TRBJ2-2,-,TGTGCCTGTCATCTTTACTTGTCCGCGAACACCGGGGAGCTGTTTTTT,CACHLYLSANTGELFF
TRBV4-2,-,TRBJ2-3,TRBD2,TGTGCCAGCAGCGGGAGACTAGCGGGAGTTTCGGCAGATACGCAGTATTTT,CASSGRLAGVSADTQYF
TRBV6-5,-,TRBJ1-1,-,TGTGCCAGCAGTTACTGGATGAACACTGAAGCTTTCTTT,CASSYWMNTEAFF
TRBV4-1,-,TRBJ2-7,-,TGCGCCAGCAGCGCGGTTCGCAGTCCATACGAGCAGTACTTC,CASSAVRSPYEQYF
TRBV28,-,TRBJ1-5,-,TGTGCCAGCAGTTGGGGAGGCCAGCCCCAGCATTTT,CASSWGGQPQHF
TRBV2,-,TRBJ1-1,-,TGTGCCAGCAGTGCGGGTACAGGGAAAAACACTGAAGCTTTCTTT,CASSAGTGKNTEAFF
TRBV18,-,TRBJ1-6,-,TGTGCCAGCTCAGTGGACCCAAATTCACCCCTCCACTTT,CASSVDPNSPLHF
TRBV6-5,-,TRBJ2-7,TRBD2,TGTGCCAGCAGTTCTCGTCCCTGGGGGGGTTCCTACGAGCAGTACTTC,CASSSRPWGGSYEQYF
TRBV9,-,TRBJ1-4,-,TGTGCCAGCAGCGTGGTTGGCCGGACTTTTAATGAAAAACTGTTTTTT,CASSVVGRTFNEKLFF
TRBV28,-,TRBJ2-2,TRBD2,TGTGCCAGCAGTTTTTTTAGCGGGAGCAATGGGTTAGGGGAGCTGTTTTTT,CASSFFSGSNGLGELFF
TRBV2,-,TRBJ2-7,TRBD2,TGTGCCAGCGAGCGGGAAACCCCCTACGAGCAGTACTTC,CASERETPYEQYF
TRBV7-9,-,TRBJ2-7,-,TGTGCCAGCAGCTCGACCGTAAACTCCTACGAGCAGTACTTC,CASSSTVNSYEQYF
TRBV11-2,-,TRBJ1-1,-,TGTGCCAGCAGCCCGGGGGGACAACTACCGACTGAAGCTTTCTTT,CASSPGGQLPTEAFF
TRBV19,-,TRBJ2-5,TRBD1,TGTGCCAGTATGGGGGTGGGGCGGGACAGGGAGACCCAGTACTTC,CASMGVGRDRETQYF
TRBV5-5,-,TRBJ2-1,-,TGTGCCAGCAGCCGCCGACTAGTCAACACCTACAATGAGCAGTTCTTC,CASSRRLVNTYNEQFF
TRBV5-4,once,TRBJ2-4,-,TGTGCCAGCAGCTTGGCCGGGGTTCAGCAAGACATTCAGTACTTC,CASSLAGVQQDIQYF
TRBV7-9,-,TRBJ2-2,-,TGTGCCAGCAGCTTGTGGTACACCGGGGAGCTGTTTTTT,CASSLWYTGELFF
TRBV4-1,-,TRBJ2-7,-,TGCGCCAGCAGCCGCTTGCGGTCGGAAGAGCAGTACTTC,CASSRLRSEEQYF
TRBV5-1,-,TRBJ2-6,TRBD1,TGCGCCAGCAGCACCCTAATGACAGGGGGCGTTTTGGTTGGGGCCAACGTCCTGACTTTC,CASSTLMTGGVLVGANVLTF
TRBV7-7,-,TRBJ2-1,TRBD2,TGTGCCAGCAGCATACATCAGACTAGCGGGAGGGCTGGTGAGCAGTTCTTC,CASSIHQTSGRAGEQFF
TRBV5-6,-,TRBJ2-1,-,TGTGCCAGCAGCTTTATAGGGGAATCTGTATACAATGAGCAGTTCTTC,CASSFIGESVYNEQFF
TRBV4-2,-,TRBJ2-4,-,TGTGCCAGCAGCCAAGAAAGGAAGGAATCAGCCAAAAACATTCAGTACTTC,CASSQERKESAKNIQYF
TRBV28,-,TRBJ1-5,-,TGTGCCAGCAGTTGGGGGCCTTATCAGCCCCAGCATTTT,CASSWGPYQPQHF
TRBV10-1,-,TRBJ2-3,-,TGCGCCAGCAGTGAAGGAAGGGTCAGGGCCCGGAACACAGATACGCAGTATTTT,CASSEGRVRARNTDTQYF
TRBV7-9,-,TRBJ2-1,-,TGTGCCAGCAGCACAGAAACCGGGGAAAATGAGCAGTTCTTC,CASSTETGENEQFF
TRBV4-1,once,TRBJ2-7,-,TGCGCCAGCACTAAAACTCTTGGGTTAAAAGAGCAGTACTTC,CASTKTLGLKEQYF
TRBV28,-,TRBJ1-5,TRBD1,TGTGCCAGCAAAGACAGGGGGCACCAGCCCCAGCATTTT,CASKDRGHQPQHF
TRBV28,-,TRBJ1-5,TRBD1,TGTGCCAGCAGTTCCCTCCGGGACAGGGGCAATCAGCCCCAGCATTTT,CASSSLRDRGNQPQHF